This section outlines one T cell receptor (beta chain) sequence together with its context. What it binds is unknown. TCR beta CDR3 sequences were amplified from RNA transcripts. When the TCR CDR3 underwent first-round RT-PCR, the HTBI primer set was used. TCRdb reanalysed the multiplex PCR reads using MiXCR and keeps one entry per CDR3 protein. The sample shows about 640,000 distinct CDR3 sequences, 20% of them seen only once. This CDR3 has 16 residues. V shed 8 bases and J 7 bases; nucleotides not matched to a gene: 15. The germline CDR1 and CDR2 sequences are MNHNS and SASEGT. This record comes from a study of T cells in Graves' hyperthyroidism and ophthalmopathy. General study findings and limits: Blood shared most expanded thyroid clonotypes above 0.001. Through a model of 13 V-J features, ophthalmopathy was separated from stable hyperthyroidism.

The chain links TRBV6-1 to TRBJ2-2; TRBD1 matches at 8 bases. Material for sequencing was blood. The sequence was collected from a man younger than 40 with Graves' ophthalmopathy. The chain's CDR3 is CASFVTGRGLNGELFF. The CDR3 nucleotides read TGTGCCAGCTTTGTCACGGGCAGGGGGCTTAACGGGGAGCTGTTTTTT.